Reported below is one T cell receptor (beta chain). Its antigen is still unknown. The germline V gene has CDR1 MGHRA and CDR2 YSYEKL. This CDR3 region has 12 residues. V was trimmed by 5 bases and J by 8 bases, leaving 10 bases between them. Produced via immunoSEQ multiplex PCR; TCRdb's table is partial and in-frame only. The table includes over 150,000 clones, less than 95% detected once. The entry originates in a study of T cell responses to AZD1222 COVID-19 vaccine. Background on the study: Second-dose groups at about 4 or about 12 weeks were pooled. Overall study results and limits: Two AZD1222 doses significantly raised spike-specific TCR breadth and depth over controls.

This chain joins TRBV4-1 and TRBJ2-1; D is perhaps TRBD1 (6 bases). The sequence came from an adult in good health. The sample in question was peripheral blood, obtained on day 0 of AZD1222 vaccination. The CDR3 loop is CASSAQGDEQFF. The CDR3 DNA reads as TGCGCCAGCAGCGCACAGGGAGATGAGCAGTTCTTC.